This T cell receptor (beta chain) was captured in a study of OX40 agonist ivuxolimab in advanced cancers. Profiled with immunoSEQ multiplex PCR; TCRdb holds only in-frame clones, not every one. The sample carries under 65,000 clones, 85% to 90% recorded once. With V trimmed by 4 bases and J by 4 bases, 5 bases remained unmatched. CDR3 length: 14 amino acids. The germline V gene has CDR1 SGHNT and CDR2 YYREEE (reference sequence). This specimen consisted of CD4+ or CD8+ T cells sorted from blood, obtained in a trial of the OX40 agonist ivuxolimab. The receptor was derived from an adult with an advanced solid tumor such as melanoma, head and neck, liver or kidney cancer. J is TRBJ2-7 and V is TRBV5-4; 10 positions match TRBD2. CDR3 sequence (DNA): TGTGCCAGCAGCCGAGCGGGAGGGGATTACGAGCAGTACTTC. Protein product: CASSRAGGDYEQYF.